This T cell receptor beta chain was captured in a study of early stage breast cancer tumors (dated by TCRdb to about 2017). With respect to the entire study: Of the roughly 17 invasive breast tumors, approximately 11 were found to be estrogen receptor-positive, progesterone receptor-positive and HER2-negative. Of the approximately 12 ER+/PR+/HER2- tumors, eight were classified as invasive ductal carcinomas and four as invasive lobular carcinomas. A read coverage of roughly 10-fold per sample was achieved on average. Across all samples, 2 million to 3 million templates representing nearly 1,100,000 unique clonotypes were detected.

Adjacent normal breast tissue was collected about 1.9-4 cm away from the tumor, rinsed in PBS and stored in prechilled RNAlater. Because normal breast tissue has high lipid content and low cell density, getting sufficient DNA from normal breast tissue often required about 100-310 mg of tissue. The study profiled bulk TCR beta-chain repertoires in matched peripheral blood, tumor and adjacent normal breast tissue taken from around 15 patients with early-stage breast cancer. The Qiagen AllPrep DNA/RNA Mini kit was used to extract genomic DNA. The study at large found these results: Repertoires from blood and normal breast were more alike than repertoires from blood and tumor, and in about 85% of the 16 patients, comparing each tissue with blood separated tumor from normal. Chain pairing and functional markers such as CD4, CD8 and FOXP3 were missed by bulk genomic DNA sequencing of unsorted cells. Analysis by tumor subtype was prevented by the small cohort size. Enriched TCRB sequences shared across patients were mostly commonly generated sequences, unlikely to play an important role in the tumor microenvironment. About 2.7-fold higher T cell density and higher clonality were observed in tumors than in adjacent normal breast tissue.

V and J are truncated by 3 bases and 0 bases respectively, leaving an intervening sequence of 14 bases. Measured from the cysteine to the phenylalanine, the CDR3 is 16 residues long. Just CDR3 DNA is preserved here, 48 bases in frame from base 1. Reading the germline V gene gives CDR1 SGHRS and CDR2 YFSETQ. Each sample was amplified as two independent genomic DNA replicates: around 0.47 ug for blood and approximately 1.5 ug for tumor or normal breast. Following the manufacturer's instructions, the ImmunoSeq Intro kit was used to carry out TCRB sequencing on genomic DNA. Multiplex PCR ran 31 cycles with proprietary primers and spike-in control sequences for absolute quantification. Single-end 150-bp reads were used to sequence an 87-bp fragment spanning the CDR3 and the flanking V and J genes. Seven samples, each with two replicates, were multiplexed per lane of an Illumina MiSeq using version 3.0 chemistry. The study's processing was this. Raw data were processed by the vendor's proprietary pipeline, with both replicates merged into one result per sample. Clonotypes were defined as productive rearrangements sharing the V-gene family, CDR3 amino acid sequence and J-gene segment. To compute clonality, the normalized Shannon entropy (Pielou evenness) of TCRB abundances was subtracted from 1. To estimate T cell density, the total number of templates was divided by the number of input cells, which was inferred from the amount of DNA input. Recon, run with its default parameters, was used to estimate overall repertoire diversity and clonality. Tumor-enriched clonotypes were defined as having over 0.1% abundance in tumor and at least 32-fold higher abundance than in normal breast. TCRdb obtained this table from immuneACCESS and retained in-frame rearrangements with V and J assigned. These tables miss some clones; where compared with another copy, unresolved V genes account for less than half of the shortfall, and the remainder is unexplained. The V and J calls and clone size are taken from that table; D and trimming were inferred from the DNA. Present in this sample are 9,700 or so clones, roughly 79% of which were seen just once. Of the sample, 8.8% falls within the top ten clones.

With regard to this clone: Its antigen is not yet known. Base qualities are not recorded, but no much larger clone differs from it by a single base.

The source of this sequence is a person aged 35-55 years with breast cancer. The chain is encoded by TRBV5-1 joined to TRBJ2-3; TRBD1 is a weak D gene call, 5 bases matching. Sequenced: normal breast tissue next to the tumor. The CDR3 has the sequence CASSSDRPTSTDTQYF. The nucleotides read TGCGCCAGCAGCTCAGACAGACCGACTAGCACAGATACGCAGTATTTT.